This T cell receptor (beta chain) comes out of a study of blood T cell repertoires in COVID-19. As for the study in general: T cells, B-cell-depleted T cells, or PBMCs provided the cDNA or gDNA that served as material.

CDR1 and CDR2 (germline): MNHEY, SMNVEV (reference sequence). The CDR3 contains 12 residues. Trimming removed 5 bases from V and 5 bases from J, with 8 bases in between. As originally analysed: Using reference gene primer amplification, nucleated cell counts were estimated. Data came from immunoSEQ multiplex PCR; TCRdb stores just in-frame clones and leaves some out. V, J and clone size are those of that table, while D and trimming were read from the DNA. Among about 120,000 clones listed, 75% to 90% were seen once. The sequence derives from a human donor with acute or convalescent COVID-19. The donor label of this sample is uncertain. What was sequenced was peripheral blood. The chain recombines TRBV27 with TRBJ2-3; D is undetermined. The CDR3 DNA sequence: TGTGCCAGCAGTATAGCCGGAGATACGCAGTATTTT. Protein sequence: CASSIAGDTQYF.